This T cell receptor (beta chain) comes out of a study of blood T cell repertoires in COVID-19. Study overall: Some COVID-19 samples were acute and others convalescent; all came from the United States, Italy and Spain. The analysed material was cDNA or gDNA that came from T cells, B-cell-depleted T cells, or PBMCs.

How the authors handled the data: Amplified reference gene primers provided the basis for estimating nucleated cell counts. The method was immunoSEQ multiplex PCR; TCRdb's version includes in-frame clones alone and lacks a portion of them. V, J and clone size derive from that table, while D and trimming were established from the DNA sequence. Here the sample spans roughly 100,000 clones, approximately 86% being singletons. Germline CDR1 SNHLY, CDR2 FYNNEI. V shed 6 bases and J 3 bases; nucleotides not matched to a gene: 3. CDR3 size: 13 residues. The V call is TRBV2, the J call TRBJ1-2; the match to TRBD1 covers 8 bases. This sequence was found in a human donor in a cohort sampled during active COVID-19. Sequencing was done on a sample of peripheral blood. CDR3 sequence (DNA): TGTGCCAGCAGGATGGACAGGGACTATGGCTACACCTTC. It translates to CASRMDRDYGYTF.